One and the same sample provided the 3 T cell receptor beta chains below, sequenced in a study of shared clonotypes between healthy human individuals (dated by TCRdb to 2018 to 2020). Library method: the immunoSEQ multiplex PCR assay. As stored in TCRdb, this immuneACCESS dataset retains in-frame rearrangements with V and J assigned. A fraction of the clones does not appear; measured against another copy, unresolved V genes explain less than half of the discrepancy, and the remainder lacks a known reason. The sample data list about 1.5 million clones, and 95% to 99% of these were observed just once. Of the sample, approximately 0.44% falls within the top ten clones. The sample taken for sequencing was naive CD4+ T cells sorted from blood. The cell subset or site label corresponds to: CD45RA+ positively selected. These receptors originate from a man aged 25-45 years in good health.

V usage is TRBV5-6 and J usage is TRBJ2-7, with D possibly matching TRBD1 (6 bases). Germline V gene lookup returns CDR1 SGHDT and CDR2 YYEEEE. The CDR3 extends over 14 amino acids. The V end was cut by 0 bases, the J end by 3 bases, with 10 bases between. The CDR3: CASSLGPGVYEQYF. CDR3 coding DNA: TGTGCCAGCAGCTTGGGCCCAGGGGTCTACGAGCAGTACTTC.

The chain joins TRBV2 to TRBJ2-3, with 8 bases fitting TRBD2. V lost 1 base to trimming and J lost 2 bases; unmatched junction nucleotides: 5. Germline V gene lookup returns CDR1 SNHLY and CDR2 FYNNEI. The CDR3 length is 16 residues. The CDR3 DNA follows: TGTGCCAGCAGTGAAGAGGCGGGGGGCATCACAGATACGCAGTATTTT. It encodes CASSEEAGGITDTQYF.

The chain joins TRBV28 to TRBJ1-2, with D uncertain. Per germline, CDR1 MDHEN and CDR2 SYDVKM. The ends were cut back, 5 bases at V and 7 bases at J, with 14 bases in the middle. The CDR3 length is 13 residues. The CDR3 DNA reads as TGTGCCAGCAGTCCGCTAGGGAGGTCTGGCTACACCTTC. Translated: CASSPLGRSGYTF.